This T cell receptor (beta chain) is from a study of blood T cell repertoires in COVID-19. In the study overall: Sample material is recorded as cDNA or gDNA derived from T cells, B-cell-depleted T cells, or PBMCs.

Authors' analysis steps: Nucleated cell number was recorded as an estimate derived from reference gene primer amplification. Method: immunoSEQ multiplex PCR; TCRdb's copy keeps in-frame clones and lacks some. V and J calls and clone size are as listed in that table; D and trimming were resolved from the DNA. The data show a few hundred thousand clones, with about 84% seen just once and approximately 7.4% held by the top ten. V lost 3 bases, J lost 0 bases, and 8 bases stayed unmatched. Germline V lookup: CDR1 SNHLY, CDR2 FYNNEI. This CDR3 contains 17 residues. The sequencing input was PBMCs or T cells enriched from blood (not recorded which). The TCR comes from a woman aged 40 to 50 with acute COVID-19. This chain links TRBV2 with TRBJ2-1; 7 positions agree with TRBD1. The CDR3, as DNA: TGTGCCAGCAGTGACATCGAGACAGGGAGCTCCTACAATGAGCAGTTCTTC. This gives the protein CASSDIETGSSYNEQFF.